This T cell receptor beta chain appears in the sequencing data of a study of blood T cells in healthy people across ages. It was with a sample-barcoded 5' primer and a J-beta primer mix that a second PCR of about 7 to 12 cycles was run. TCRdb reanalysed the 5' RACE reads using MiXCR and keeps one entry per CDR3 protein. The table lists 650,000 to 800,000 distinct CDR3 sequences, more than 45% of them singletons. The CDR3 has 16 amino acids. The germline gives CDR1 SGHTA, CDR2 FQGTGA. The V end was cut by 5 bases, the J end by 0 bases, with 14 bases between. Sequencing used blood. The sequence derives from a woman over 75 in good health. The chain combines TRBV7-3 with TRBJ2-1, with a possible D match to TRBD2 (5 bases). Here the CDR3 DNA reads TGTGCCAGCAGCCCCTTCGAAGGGAGCTCCTACAATGAGCAGTTCTTC. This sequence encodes CASSPFEGSSYNEQFF.